These 8 T cell receptor beta chains share one sample of origin, sequenced in a study of glioma-infiltrating T cells after dendritic cell vaccination. TCRdb's table, derived via immunoSEQ multiplex PCR, lists solely in-frame clones and lacks some. The profile shows roughly 82,000 clones, around 90% of them singletons. The sequencing used blood, collected before dendritic cell vaccination. These receptors were obtained from a human donor with glioblastoma.

This clone was seen more than once but under ten times. This chain joins TRBV5-1 and TRBJ1-5, with 7 bases fitting TRBD1. V shed 4 bases and J 9 bases; nucleotides not matched to a gene: 4. The CDR3 is 12 amino acids. Germline V gene sequence: CDR1 SGHRS, CDR2 YFSETQ. DNA for the CDR3: TGCGCCAGCAGCCTATCAGGGGGGCCCCAGCATTTT. The encoded protein is CASSLSGGPQHF.

The chain links TRBV5-8 to TRBJ1-4; D remains unclear. The V end was cut by 0 bases, the J end by 8 bases, with 11 bases between. The CDR3 length is 14 residues. CDR1 is SGHTS, CDR2 YDEGEE, per germline. CDR3 protein: CASSLGGRTEKLFF. CDR3 DNA sequence: TGTGCCAGCAGCTTGGGCGGAAGAACCGAAAAACTGTTTTTT.

The chain joins TRBV25-1 to TRBJ2-5; 9 nucleotides agree with TRBD2. V was pared by 8 bases and J by 5 bases, with 18 bases of the junction left unmatched. CDR3 length: 17 amino acids. The germline gives CDR1 MGHDK, CDR2 SYGVNS. The CDR3 DNA is TGTGCCAGCTCTCCTTACGATAGCGGGAGTCGTAGGGAGACCCAGTACTTC. Amino acids: CASSPYDSGSRRETQYF.

The chain couples TRBV29-1 to TRBJ1-1; the D gene is possibly TRBD1 (5 bases). Germline values: CDR1 SQVTM, CDR2 ANQGSEA. Trimming cost V 5 bases and J 2 bases, with 15 bases left between them. This CDR3 region has 14 residues. The CDR3 DNA reads as TGCAGCGTTCGAATGACGGGGGATAACACTGAAGCTTTCTTT. It translates to CSVRMTGDNTEAFF.

CDR3 in amino acids: CAWSVPRRSTEAFF. The CDR3 nucleotides read TGTGCCTGGAGTGTACCCCGGAGAAGTACTGAAGCTTTCTTT. This chain connects TRBV30 to TRBJ1-1; D not certain. CDR3 length: 14 amino acids. The germline CDR1 and CDR2 sequences are GTSNPN and SVGIG (reference sequence). V gave up 0 bases and J gave up 5 bases, with 13 bases separating them.

CDR3 DNA sequence: TGTGCCTGGAGTGTATTCAGGGGAGTGAATCAGCCCCAGCATTTT. This sequence encodes CAWSVFRGVNQPQHF. The chain carries TRBV30 and TRBJ1-5, with TRBD1 as a possible D gene (6 bases). Trimming removed 0 bases at V and 4 bases at J, with 13 bases between. The CDR3 is 15 amino acids. CDR1 and CDR2 (germline): GTSNPN, SVGIG (reference sequence).

V usage is TRBV4-1 and J usage is TRBJ2-3; 7 bases are shared with TRBD2. Germline V lookup: CDR1 MGHRA, CDR2 YSYEKL. This CDR3 is 15 amino acids long. V trimming: 0 bases; J trimming: 4 bases; junction bases outside the gene matches: 4. The DNA for the CDR3 is TGCGCCAGCAGCCAAGAGGGGGGGAGGGCAGATACGCAGTATTTT. It encodes CASSQEGGRADTQYF.

The chain combines TRBV6-6 with TRBJ2-3; no clear D gene. V lost 0 bases, J lost 8 bases, and 9 bases lay in between. The CDR3 sequence is 13 residues long. Germline V CDR1 and CDR2: MNHNY, SVGAGI (reference sequence). The DNA for the CDR3 is TGTGCCAGCAGTTACTCGAGGCGTGGTACGCAGTATTTT. Amino acids: CASSYSRRGTQYF.